This T cell receptor beta chain originates from a study of blood T cell repertoires in COVID-19 (dated by TCRdb to between 2020 and 2021). Regarding the research as a whole: Samples covering the acute and convalescent phases of COVID-19 were provided by collaborators in the United States, Italy and Spain. The material from the prospective study consisted of cDNA or gDNA derived from T cells, B-cell-depleted T cells, or PBMCs. Subjects who had been exposed to COVID-19, were actively infected with it, or had recovered from it provided the deeply sampled blood TCRbeta repertoires that made up the dataset. The repertoires were made available in a free public database intended to serve as a resource for research on the immune response to SARS-CoV-2. Samples came from the ongoing ImmuneRACE study (first 160 participants) plus 1,254 subjects from 6 global collaborators. The sample metadata nearly always contained a de-identified subject ID, COVID-19 status, age in years and sex. HLA class I and class II types, where available, came from metadata supplied by the sample provider rather than from assay-based typing.

The collaborating institutions used their own protocols to collect whole blood in K2EDTA tubes. For TCRbeta analysis, collaborators shipped samples in one of three forms: frozen whole blood, isolated PBMCs, or DNA extracted from either of those sample types. This clone has only a few counts. Its specific antigen is unknown. There are no base qualities to consult, and no much larger clone falls within one base. Including the terminal cysteine and phenylalanine, the CDR3 comprises 15 residues. Kept here is only the CDR3 DNA, which spans 45 bases and is read in frame from base 1. The germline V gene (reference sequence) yields GTSNPN for CDR1 and SVGIG for CDR2. Ends trimmed: V by 3 bases, J by 5 bases; bases unmatched to a gene: 11. TCRbeta CDR3 regions were amplified from genomic DNA using the immunoSEQ Assay, a bias-controlled multiplex PCR. For the original study's pipeline: Nucleated cell counts per sample were estimated from amplification of reference gene primers within the assay. To quantify the absolute abundance of each unique TCRbeta CDR3 rearrangement, sequence reads were collapsed and filtered. For each sample, productive Simpson clonality was calculated as the square root of Simpson's diversity index over productive rearrangements. Imported from immuneACCESS, the table was reduced by TCRdb to in-frame sequences with V and J called. These copies leave out some clones; in studies compared against another copy, an unresolved V gene accounts for under half, and the cause of the remainder is not known. The V and J calls and the clone size are those of that table, but D and trimming were determined from the DNA. The sample records about 250,000 clones, approximately 82% of which are singletons. Together, the top ten hold roughly 8.7% of the sample.

What the study reported, not specific to this receptor: How much clinical and demographic metadata was included differed by source and by participant, and the metadata was provided uncurated.

The source of this sequence is a man aged 40-49 years with active or convalescent COVID-19. Sequencing was carried out using peripheral blood. The rearranged chain carries TRBV30 and TRBJ2-5, and TRBD1 matches 8 of the central bases. The DNA reads as follows: TGTGCCTGGAGGGCGACAGGGGCGTCTTTCGAGACCCAGTACTTC. It is translated as CAWRATGASFETQYF.